In its sample, the clone carrying this TCR beta chain was seen many times. No antigen is known for it. The data were taken from a study of identical twins. Whole-study results and caveats: In beta out-of-frame sequences, the excess sharing between twins was weaker. Cord blood beta clonotypes present at high abundance carried fewer insertions; no such pattern appeared in memory repertoires.

The ends lost 5 bases at V and 8 bases at J; junction bases unmatched: 8. The CDR3 length is 14 residues. Germline lookup yields CDR1 SEHNR and CDR2 FQNEAQ (reference sequence). TCRdb recomputed calls from the 5' RACE reads with MiXCR, one row per CDR3 protein. The table lists roughly 690,000 distinct CDR3 sequences, approximately 21% of them singletons. These data were also reused for a study on T cells expressing NK-cell markers.

J is TRBJ1-1 and V is TRBV7-9; 10 nucleotides agree with TRBD1. Source material: PBMCs. The origin of this receptor is a woman between 18 and 29 years old in good health. The CDR3 nucleotides read TGTGCCAGCAGCCCCCGGGACAGGGGTGAGGAAGCTTTCTTT. Protein: CASSPRDRGEEAFF. Supplemented by reference TRBV7-9 and TRBJ1-1, the full variable domain reads DTGVSQNPRHKITKRGQNVTFRCDPISEHNRLYWYRQTLGQGPEFLTYFQNEAQLEKSRLLSDRFSAERPKGSFSTLEIQRTEQGDSAMYLCASSPRDRGEEAFFGQGTRLTVV.